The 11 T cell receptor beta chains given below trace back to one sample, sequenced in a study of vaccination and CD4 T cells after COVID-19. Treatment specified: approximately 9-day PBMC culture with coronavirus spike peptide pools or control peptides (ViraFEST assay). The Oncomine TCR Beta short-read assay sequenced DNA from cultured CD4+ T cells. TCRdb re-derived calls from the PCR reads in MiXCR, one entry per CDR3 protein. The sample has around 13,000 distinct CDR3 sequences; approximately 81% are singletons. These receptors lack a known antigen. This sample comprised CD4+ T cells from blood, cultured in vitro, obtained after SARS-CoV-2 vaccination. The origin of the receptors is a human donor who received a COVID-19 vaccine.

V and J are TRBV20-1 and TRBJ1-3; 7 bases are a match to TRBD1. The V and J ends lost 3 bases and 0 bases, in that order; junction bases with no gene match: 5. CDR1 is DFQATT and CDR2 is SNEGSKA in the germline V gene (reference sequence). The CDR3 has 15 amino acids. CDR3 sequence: CSASPGGSSGNTIYF. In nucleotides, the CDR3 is TGCAGTGCTAGCCCAGGGGGGAGCTCTGGAAACACCATATATTTT.

The CDR3 loop reads CSARAFTGGGYTF. CDR3 DNA: TGCAGTGCTAGAGCTTTTACAGGGGGCGGCTACACCTTC. The J gene is TRBJ1-2, the V gene TRBV20-1; 9 bases fit TRBD1. After removal of 1 base from V and 8 bases from J, the junction contained 5 bases not matched to a gene. The length of the CDR3 is 13 residues. In germline, CDR1 is DFQATT, CDR2 SNEGSKA (reference sequence).

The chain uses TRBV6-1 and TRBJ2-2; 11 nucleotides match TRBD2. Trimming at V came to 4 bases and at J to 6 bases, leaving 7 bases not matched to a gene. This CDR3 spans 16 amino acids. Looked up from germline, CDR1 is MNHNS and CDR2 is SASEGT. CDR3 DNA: TGTGCCAGCAGTGCGTTAGCGGGGGGGCCCCCCGGGGAGCTGTTTTTT. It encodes CASSALAGGPPGELFF.

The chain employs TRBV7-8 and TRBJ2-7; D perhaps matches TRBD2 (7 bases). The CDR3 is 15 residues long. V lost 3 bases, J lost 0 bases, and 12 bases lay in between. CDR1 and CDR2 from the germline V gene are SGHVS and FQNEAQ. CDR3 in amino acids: CASSFDGGPSYEQYF. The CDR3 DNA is TGTGCCAGCAGCTTCGACGGGGGGCCCTCCTACGAGCAGTACTTC.

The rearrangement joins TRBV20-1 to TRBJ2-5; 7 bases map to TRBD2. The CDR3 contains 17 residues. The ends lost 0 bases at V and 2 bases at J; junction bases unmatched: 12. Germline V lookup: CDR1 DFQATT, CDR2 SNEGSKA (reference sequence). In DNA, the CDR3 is TGCAGTGCTAGAGATCTTTACGGGGGGAAGAATCAAGAGACCCAGTACTTC. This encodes CSARDLYGGKNQETQYF.

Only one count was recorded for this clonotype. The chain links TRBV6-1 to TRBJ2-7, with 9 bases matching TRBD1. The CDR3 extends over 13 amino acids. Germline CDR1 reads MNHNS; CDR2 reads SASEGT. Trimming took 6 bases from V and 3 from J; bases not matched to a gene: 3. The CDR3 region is CASSRDRVYEQYF. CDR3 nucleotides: TGTGCCAGCAGCCGGGACAGGGTCTACGAGCAGTACTTC.

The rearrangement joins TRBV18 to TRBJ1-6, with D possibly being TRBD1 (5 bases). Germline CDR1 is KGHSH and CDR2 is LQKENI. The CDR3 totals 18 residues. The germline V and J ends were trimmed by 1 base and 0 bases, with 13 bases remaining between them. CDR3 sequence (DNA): TGTGCCAGCTCACCACGAGACAGAAGGAGCTCCTATAATTCACCCCTCCACTTT. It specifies CASSPRDRRSSYNSPLHF.

The CDR3 nucleotides read TGTGCCACCAGCAGAGTTAGGGAGAACTATGGCTACACCTTC. This encodes CATSRVRENYGYTF. The V and J genes are TRBV15 and TRBJ1-2; D is undetermined. This CDR3 has 14 residues. Trimming left V 1 base short and J 2 bases short, with 8 bases between. Germline loops: CDR1 LNHNV, CDR2 YYDKDF (reference sequence).

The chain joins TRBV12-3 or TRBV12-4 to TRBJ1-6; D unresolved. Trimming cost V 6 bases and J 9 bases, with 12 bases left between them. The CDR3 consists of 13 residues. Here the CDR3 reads CASSRLVSSPLHF. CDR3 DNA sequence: TGTGCCAGCAGCAGGCTAGTTTCTTCACCCCTCCACTTT.

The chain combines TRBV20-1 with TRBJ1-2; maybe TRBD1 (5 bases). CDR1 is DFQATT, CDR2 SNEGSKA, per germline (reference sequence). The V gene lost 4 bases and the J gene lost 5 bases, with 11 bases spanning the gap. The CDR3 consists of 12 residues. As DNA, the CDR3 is TGCAGTGCTACCGAGAGGGGTTATGGCTACACCTTC. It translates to CSATERGYGYTF.

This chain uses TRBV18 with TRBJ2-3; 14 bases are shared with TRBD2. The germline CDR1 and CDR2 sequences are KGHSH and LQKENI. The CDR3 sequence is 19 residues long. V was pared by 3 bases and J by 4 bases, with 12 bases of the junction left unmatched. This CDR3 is CASSPDERTSGGRADTQYF. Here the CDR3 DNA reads TGTGCCAGCTCACCGGATGAACGGACTAGCGGGGGGAGGGCAGATACGCAGTATTTT.